This is a list of T cell receptor beta chains from one sample in a study of Tregs in tolerant kidney transplant recipients. Produced via immunoSEQ multiplex PCR; TCRdb's table is partial and in-frame only. The repertoire includes tens of thousands of clones, 75% to 95% of them detected once, and approximately 0.33% sits in the top ten. Sequences were derived from Tregs from blood, sampled before the transplant. The receptors derive from a human donor who received a combined kidney and bone marrow transplant. Both conserved end residues are part of each CDR3. Each record gives: CDR3 protein, J gene, V gene.

CASSQVLYNEQFF,TRBJ2-1,TRBV14
CASSEGGVLYEQYF,TRBJ2-7,TRBV2
CASSLGAGSEQETQYF,TRBJ2-5,TRBV5-1
CASSLGTSGNTDTQYF,TRBJ2-3,TRBV5-1
CASSLGGEGAYEQYF,TRBJ2-7,TRBV4-2
CATSRAFPGTGGPDTQYF,TRBJ2-3,TRBV15
CASSLVGRGDEQYF,TRBJ2-7,TRBV7-2
CASTWEAQETQYF,TRBJ2-5,TRBV5-1
CASSSTRIASLRDEQFF,TRBJ2-1,TRBV7-2
CASSLGDRNNEQFF,TRBJ2-1,TRBV28
CATSKALAGPRREQYF,TRBJ2-7,TRBV15
CASSSGVAGSRVGNNEQFF,TRBJ2-1,TRBV27
CASSSQGAGDTEAFF,TRBJ1-1,TRBV27
CASTTGGSETQYF,TRBJ2-5,TRBV28
CASSSNYGYTF,TRBJ1-2,TRBV28
CASSLEPSSYEQYF,TRBJ2-7,TRBV28
CASRFTPATAASTDTQYF,TRBJ2-3,TRBV7-2
CASSAWGNNANEQFF,TRBJ2-1,TRBV5-1
CASSLGGTGFQETQYF,TRBJ2-5,TRBV5-1
CASTPTPADTQYF,TRBJ2-3,TRBV19
CASSPLGAGGSYEQYF,TRBJ2-7,TRBV9
CASSLSFVIGEQFF,TRBJ2-1,TRBV28
CASSFQGQEPPYEQYF,TRBJ2-7,TRBV5-1
CASRHQSSHYEQYF,TRBJ2-7,TRBV19
CASSLEGTGGVKLFF,TRBJ1-4,TRBV5-1
CAISGTSGYSYEQYF,TRBJ2-7,TRBV10-3
CASSPLWLLGSTTEAFF,TRBJ1-1,TRBV28
CASSRQGFLGGYTF,TRBJ1-2,TRBV9
CASSPGQGAGANVLTF,TRBJ2-6,TRBV4-1